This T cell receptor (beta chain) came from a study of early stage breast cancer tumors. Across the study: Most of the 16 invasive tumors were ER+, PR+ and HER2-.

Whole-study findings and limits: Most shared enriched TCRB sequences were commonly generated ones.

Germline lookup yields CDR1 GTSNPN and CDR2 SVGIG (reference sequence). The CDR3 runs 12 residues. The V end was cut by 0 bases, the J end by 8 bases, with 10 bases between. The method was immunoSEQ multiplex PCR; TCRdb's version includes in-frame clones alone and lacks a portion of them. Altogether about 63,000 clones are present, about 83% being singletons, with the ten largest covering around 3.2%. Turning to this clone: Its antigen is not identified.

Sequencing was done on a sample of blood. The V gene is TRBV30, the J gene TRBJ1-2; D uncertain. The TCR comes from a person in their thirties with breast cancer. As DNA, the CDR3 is TGTGCCTGGAGTGTTAGGGTGGGGGGCTACACCTTC. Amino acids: CAWSVRVGGYTF. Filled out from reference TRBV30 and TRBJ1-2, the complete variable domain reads SQTIHQWPATLVQPVGSPLSLECTVEGTSNPNLYWYRQAAGRGLQLLFYSVGIGQISSEVPQNLSASRPQDRQFILSSKKLLLSDSGFYLCAWSVRVGGYTFGSGTRLTVV.